The clone carrying this T cell receptor (beta chain) is a singleton in its sample. What it recognizes is unknown. The PCR used 60 Vbeta and 13 Jbeta primers. The table came from immunoSEQ multiplex PCR; TCRdb's copy has only in-frame clones and leaves some out. This sample has approximately 180,000 clones, with about 81% found just once. The data stem from a study of cytomegalovirus exposure and HLA in healthy donors. Study-wide results and limits: In terms of immune exposure information, only CMV serostatus was available. High sensitivity and specificity were reportedly achieved when the classifier diagnosed cytomegalovirus status. Among TCR sequences, most were rare, though some public TCRs appeared in many donors.

Germline V gene sequence: CDR1 MNHEY, CDR2 SVGAGI. This CDR3 has 12 residues. V lost 10 bases and J 7 bases, leaving 16 bases between the germline ends. This sequence joins TRBV6-5 and TRBJ2-5; maybe TRBD1 (5 bases). This receptor was obtained from a man aged 18 to 30 in good health and CMV-seronegative. Sequenced: PBMCs. The CDR3 DNA reads TGTGCCACTACGACTGGGGCCGCGACCCAGTACTTC. Its protein product is CATTTGAATQYF.